This passage covers 8 T cell receptor beta chains from one sample sequenced in a study of T cells in Graves' hyperthyroidism and ophthalmopathy. Amplification of TCR beta CDR3 regions was performed using RNA transcripts as template. First-round RT-PCR targeting the TCR CDR3 was performed with the HTBI primer set. In TCRdb, the multiplex PCR reads were re-called with MiXCR into one record per CDR3 protein. The sample has approximately 600,000 distinct CDR3 sequences, less than 25% seen once. The source material was blood. The receptors were gathered from a man aged 25-40 years with Graves' ophthalmopathy.

This clonotype has at least ten counts. This chain joins TRBV5-1 and TRBJ2-7, with 7 nucleotides matching TRBD1. After removal of 6 bases from V and 0 bases from J, the junction contained 6 bases not matched to a gene. Germline V lookup: CDR1 SGHRS, CDR2 YFSETQ. The CDR3 is 14 residues long. This CDR3 reads CASKEGTASYEQYF. The CDR3 DNA reads TGCGCCAGCAAGGAAGGGACAGCCTCCTACGAGCAGTACTTC.

This sequence joins TRBV25-1 and TRBJ2-3; D possibly corresponds to TRBD1 (6 bases). V was cut by 7 bases and J by 2 bases, with 13 bases left in between. This CDR3 region has 14 residues. From germline, CDR1 is MGHDK and CDR2 SYGVNS. CDR3 amino acids: CASKEQGSTDTQYF. Written as DNA, the CDR3 is TGTGCCAGCAAGGAACAGGGATCCACAGATACGCAGTATTTT.

Remarks on this clonotype: This may stem from a read error, because a much larger clone lies one nucleotide away. V usage is TRBV20-1 and J usage is TRBJ2-7, with 10 nucleotides matching TRBD1. The V gene's germline CDR1 is DFQATT and CDR2 SNEGSKA (reference sequence). J gave up 3 bases and V 0 bases, and 2 bases lay outside the gene matches. The length of the CDR3 is 14 residues. The CDR3 loop reads CSARDWDRGYEQYF. CDR3 bases: TGCAGTGCTAGAGATTGGGACAGGGGCTACGAGCAGTACTTC.

This clonotype was counted a few times. This rearrangement joins TRBV4-3 to TRBJ2-2; D is uncertain. The CDR3 is 14 residues long. Germline V gene data show CDR1 as LGHNA and CDR2 as YSLEER. Deletions cut 6 bases from V and 1 base from J, with 9 bases between. For the CDR3, the DNA is TGCGCCAGCAGAGGATCACTGAACACCGGGGAGCTGTTTTTT. This translates into CASRGSLNTGELFF.

Of note for this clonotype: At one end, the junction sequence differs from germline, possibly due to a read error. The gene calls are TRBV10-1 and TRBJ2-1, with 12 bases matching TRBD2. The germline V gene encodes CDR1 WNHNN and CDR2 SYGVQD (reference sequence). The CDR3 runs to 15 residues. The CDR3 protein is CAIKLGTSGYNEQFF. Here the CDR3 DNA reads TGTGCCATTAAACTCGGGACTAGCGGGTACAATGAGCAGTTCTTC.

This clonotype was detected a few times. This rearrangement joins TRBV5-1 to TRBJ2-3; D possibly corresponds to TRBD1 (5 bases). There are 16 residues in the CDR3. Germline CDR1 and CDR2: SGHRS and YFSETQ. V was trimmed by 4 bases and J by 0 bases, leaving 15 bases between them. The CDR3 bases are TGCGCCAGCAGCAGAGGACACCTAGATAGCACAGATACGCAGTATTTT. Protein sequence: CASSRGHLDSTDTQYF.

This clonotype was found many times. This chain connects TRBV12-3 or TRBV12-4 to TRBJ1-4; 7 nucleotides align to TRBD1. V shed 5 bases and J 0 bases; nucleotides not matched to a gene: 3. The CDR3 is made up of 15 amino acids. The CDR3 nucleotides are TGTGCCAGCAGTCACACAGGGGCAACTAATGAAAAACTGTTTTTT. Its protein is CASSHTGATNEKLFF.

This chain connects TRBV29-1 to TRBJ1-1, with D possibly being TRBD1 (6 bases). From germline, CDR1 is SQVTM and CDR2 ANQGSEA. CDR3 length: 10 amino acids. Trimming left V 6 bases short and J 10 bases short, with 12 bases between. CDR3 sequence: CSVYRDAAFF. For the CDR3, the DNA is TGCAGCGTGTACAGGGATGCAGCTTTCTTT.